These T cell receptor beta chains were read from a single sample in a study of T-cell reconstitution after alpha-beta-depleted transplantation in children. TCRdb ran MiXCR on the PCR reads and lists one entry per CDR3 protein. The data contain some 310,000 distinct CDR3 sequences, about a quarter of them singletons. The specimen was PBMCs, mostly from graft donor cells, collected 180 days after TCRalphabeta/CD19-depleted stem cell transplant. These receptors were collected from a male patient aged 10 to 17 who had a stem cell transplant for acute lymphoblastic leukemia, so the T cells may come from the graft donor. CDR3s include the opening cysteine and the closing phenylalanine or tryptophan. D genes are given only for firm matches. The size of a clone is reported for some rows only, either as once, few or many, or as a class for expanded clones.

14,NA,TRBJ2-2,few,TRBV28,CASIGGANTGELFF,TGTGCCAGCATAGGGGGGGCTAACACCGGGGAGCTGTTTTTT
14,TRBD2,TRBJ2-1,many,TRBV7-3,CASSYLGRADEQFF,TGTGCCAGCAGTTACCTAGGGAGGGCCGATGAGCAGTTCTTC
14,NA,TRBJ2-1,once,TRBV9,CASSVGSALGEQFF,TGTGCCAGCAGCGTGGGTAGCGCTCTGGGGGAGCAGTTCTTC
14,NA,TRBJ2-3,NA,TRBV5-1,CASSLVVNPDTQYF,TGCGCCAGCAGCTTGGTAGTTAACCCAGATACGCAGTATTTT
16,NA,TRBJ2-2,NA,TRBV27,CASSLSPRANTGELFF,TGTGCCAGCAGTTTATCTCCGCGTGCCAACACCGGGGAGCTGTTTTTT
16,NA,TRBJ1-3,few,TRBV28,CASSLRDLRSGNTIYF,TGTGCCAGCAGTTTACGGGACCTAAGGTCCGGAAACACCATATATTTT
15,NA,TRBJ2-3,NA,TRBV9,CASSVGWGRADTQYF,TGTGCCAGCAGCGTAGGTTGGGGGCGCGCAGATACGCAGTATTTT
15,TRBD2,TRBJ2-3,few,TRBV10-3,CAISGSGRVVDTQYF,TGTGCCATCAGTGGTAGCGGGAGGGTAGTAGATACGCAGTATTTT
17,TRBD1,TRBJ2-5,few,TRBV9,CASSVERPGTGEETQYF,TGTGCCAGCAGCGTAGAGAGACCCGGGACAGGGGAAGAGACCCAGTACTTC
16,NA,TRBJ2-3,few,TRBV4-1,CASSKAGPLRTDTQYF,TGCGCCAGCAGCAAGGCGGGCCCCCTGCGCACAGATACGCAGTATTTT
17,TRBD1,TRBJ2-7,NA,TRBV7-7,CASSLFLLGQQYYEQYF,TGTGCCAGCAGCTTATTCCTTTTGGGACAGCAATACTACGAGCAGTACTTC
18,TRBD1,TRBJ2-3,NA,TRBV20-1,CSAKSHRGIDLDTDTQYF,TGCAGTGCTAAATCCCACAGGGGAATCGACCTCGACACAGATACGCAGTATTTT
15,NA,TRBJ1-1,NA,TRBV7-9,CASSSTGRSNTEAFF,TGTGCCAGCAGCTCCACAGGCCGCTCCAACACTGAAGCTTTCTTT
14,NA,TRBJ2-7,few,TRBV7-8,CASSRSTGPYEQYF,TGTGCCAGCAGCCGTTCGACAGGCCCCTACGAGCAGTACTTC
17,NA,TRBJ2-1,few,TRBV9,CASSVEPRSPFDNEQFF,TGTGCCAGCAGCGTAGAACCCAGGAGTCCGTTTGACAATGAGCAGTTCTTC
14,TRBD1,TRBJ2-2,NA,TRBV10-3,CAIRGQGWTGELFF,TGTGCCATCAGAGGACAGGGGTGGACCGGGGAGCTGTTTTTT
14,NA,TRBJ2-3,few,TRBV29-1,CSVEDPRDTDTQYF,TGCAGCGTTGAAGATCCCCGGGACACAGATACGCAGTATTTT
15,TRBD1,TRBJ1-2,NA,TRBV27,CASSYELTGSYGYTF,TGTGCCAGCAGTTACGAACTGACAGGGTCCTATGGCTACACCTTC
15,TRBD1,TRBJ1-6,NA,TRBV12-3/TRBV12-4,CASSFSWQGVSPLHF,TGTGCCAGCAGTTTCTCTTGGCAGGGGGTTTCACCCCTCCACTTT
15,TRBD1,TRBJ1-2,NA,TRBV6-1,CASSLDRGRHYGYTF,TGTGCCAGCAGTCTAGACAGGGGGCGGCACTATGGCTACACCTTC
15,TRBD2,TRBJ2-2,few,TRBV28,CASSLLAVVTGELFF,TGTGCCAGCAGTTTACTAGCGGTAGTCACCGGGGAGCTGTTTTTT
15,TRBD2,TRBJ2-7,NA,TRBV27,CASSSKVLAGSEQYF,TGTGCCAGCAGTTCCAAGGTACTAGCGGGAAGCGAGCAGTACTTC
12,NA,TRBJ2-7,NA,TRBV7-6,CASGHGDYEQYF,TGTGCCAGCGGCCACGGGGACTACGAGCAGTACTTC
14,NA,TRBJ2-1,few,TRBV29-1,CSARAGDSYNEQFF,TGCAGCGCCCGGGCGGGCGACTCCTACAATGAGCAGTTCTTC
13,TRBD2,TRBJ2-2,many,TRBV12-3/TRBV12-4,CASSLAVTGELFF,TGTGCCAGCAGCCTAGCGGTGACCGGGGAGCTGTTTTTT
16,TRBD2,TRBJ2-1,NA,TRBV9,CASSVVAGVAYNEQFF,TGTGCCAGCAGCGTAGTAGCGGGAGTGGCCTACAATGAGCAGTTCTTC
15,NA,TRBJ2-5,NA,TRBV5-1,CASASGTIYQETQYF,TGCGCCAGCGCCTCCGGGACAATTTACCAAGAGACCCAGTACTTC
14,NA,TRBJ2-5,NA,TRBV6-4,CASWGGQIQETQYF,TGTGCCAGCTGGGGCGGACAGATTCAAGAGACCCAGTACTTC
15,NA,TRBJ2-3,NA,TRBV7-3,CASSRSDSGTDTQYF,TGTGCCAGCAGCCGCTCGGATAGCGGCACAGATACGCAGTATTTT
15,TRBD1,TRBJ2-1,many,TRBV5-1,CASSSGTGSYNEQFF,TGCGCCAGCAGCTCCGGGACAGGTTCCTACAATGAGCAGTTCTTC
14,NA,TRBJ2-7,few,TRBV12-3/TRBV12-4,CASSFGGPGYEQYF,TGTGCCAGCAGTTTTGGGGGGCCCGGCTACGAGCAGTACTTC
11,NA,TRBJ1-2,few,TRBV7-9,CASSSIGLYTF,TGTGCCAGCAGCTCAATAGGGCTCTACACCTTC
14,NA,TRBJ2-1,NA,TRBV12-3/TRBV12-4,CASSFRRVRNEQFF,TGTGCCAGCAGTTTCCGGCGGGTACGGAATGAGCAGTTCTTC
16,NA,TRBJ2-5,NA,TRBV27,CASSSTLYNRQETQYF,TGTGCCAGCAGTTCGACGCTCTATAACCGTCAAGAGACCCAGTACTTC
13,NA,TRBJ2-5,few,TRBV5-8,CASSLDRGETQYF,TGTGCCAGCAGTTTGGACAGAGGAGAGACCCAGTACTTC
14,NA,TRBJ2-3,NA,TRBV12-3/TRBV12-4,CASSLRQHTDTQYF,TGTGCCAGCAGTTTACGGCAGCACACAGATACGCAGTATTTT
16,TRBD1,TRBJ2-5,few,TRBV2,CASSGRRNLQGAFQYF,TGTGCCAGCAGTGGTCGGCGAAATCTACAGGGGGCATTCCAGTACTTC
11,TRBD2,TRBJ2-1,NA,TRBV18,CASSSPRGEFF,TGTGCCAGCTCCTCGCCGCGGGGGGAGTTCTTC
16,NA,TRBJ1-2,few,TRBV28,CASSLAGVGPNYGYTF,TGTGCCAGCAGTTTAGCAGGGGTGGGGCCTAACTATGGCTACACCTTC
14,NA,TRBJ2-3,few,TRBV2,CASIGASPRDTQYF,TGTGCCAGCATAGGTGCTTCTCCACGGGATACGCAGTATTTT
15,TRBD1,TRBJ1-1,few,TRBV20-1,CSARKDRGSNTEAFF,TGCAGTGCTAGAAAGGACAGGGGTTCGAACACTGAAGCTTTCTTT
14,TRBD1,TRBJ2-1,few,TRBV20-1,CSALDRGRYNEQFF,TGCAGTGCTCTGGACAGGGGGAGGTACAATGAGCAGTTCTTC
10,NA,TRBJ2-7,few,TRBV20-1,CSAHNYEQYF,TGCAGTGCGCACAACTACGAGCAGTACTTC
12,TRBD2,TRBJ2-7,NA,TRBV20-1,CSAGTSSGEQYF,TGCAGTGCCGGGACTAGTTCGGGCGAGCAGTACTTC